This TCR beta chain was obtained from a study of PD-L1 blockade in urothelial cancer. Turning to the study itself: A median of roughly 150,000 T cells was found in the blood samples. Study-wide results and limits: Patients who had durable benefit saw their tumor-associated blood clones expand more at 3 weeks.

Synthetic TCR analog templates were added to each PCR reaction. The data were produced by immunoSEQ multiplex PCR, yet TCRdb's version contains in-frame clones alone and is incomplete. Among around 35,000 clones, roughly 84% were seen once, and the ten largest hold around 14%. The CDR3 spans 15 residues. The germline V gene has CDR1 SEHNR and CDR2 FQNEAQ (reference sequence). The J segment lost 5 bases and the V segment lost 4 bases, leaving 8 bases of the junction unmatched. Time point defined: pretreatment peripheral blood. To note about this clone: Its antigen is currently unknown.

This receptor was taken from a man in his sixties with urothelial cancer. The V gene is TRBV7-9, the J gene TRBJ2-1; 7 nucleotides agree with TRBD2. Specimen: PBMCs, collected around atezolizumab (anti-PD-L1) treatment. CDR3 nucleotide sequence: TGTGCCAGCAGCTCCCCGGGACTACTAGACAATGAGCAGTTCTTC. Translated: CASSSPGLLDNEQFF. Filled out from reference TRBV7-9 and TRBJ2-1, the complete variable domain reads DTGVSQNPRHKITKRGQNVTFRCDPISEHNRLYWYRQTLGQGPEFLTYFQNEAQLEKSRLLSDRFSAERPKGSFSTLEIQRTEQGDSAMYLCASSSPGLLDNEQFFGPGTRLTVL.